This is a list of T cell receptor beta chains from one sample in a study of control samples from healthy donors and cancer patients. Assay used: immunoSEQ multiplex PCR; TCRdb lists only in-frame clones, some missing. The sample gives more than 95,000 clones, about 90% of which show up once; roughly 1.9% is in the top ten. The sequencing sample was made of blood. These receptors originate from a man aged 18 to 29 in good health. CDR3s include the opening cysteine and the closing phenylalanine or tryptophan. The D gene is left open where the match is weak. Expanded clones are given a class, and other clones once, few, many or no size at all.

CDR3 DNA: TGTGCCAGCAGTAAACCGGGACTAGCCTACGAGCAGTACTTC
CDR3 protein: CASSKPGLAYEQYF
J gene: TRBJ2-7
D gene: TRBD2
clone size: NA
V gene: TRBV27
CDR3 length: 14

CDR3 DNA: TGTGCCAGCAGCTTGTCATCCGGGGACACTGAAGCTTTCTTT
CDR3 protein: CASSLSSGDTEAFF
J gene: TRBJ1-1
D gene: NA
clone size: once
V gene: TRBV5-4
CDR3 length: 14

CDR3 DNA: TGTGCCAGCACCCAGACAGGTACCGGGGAGCTGTTTTTT
CDR3 protein: CASTQTGTGELFF
J gene: TRBJ2-2
D gene: NA
clone size: NA
V gene: TRBV12-3/TRBV12-4
CDR3 length: 13

CDR3 DNA: TGCGCCAGCAGCTTATGGAACACAGATACGCAGTATTTT
CDR3 protein: CASSLWNTDTQYF
J gene: TRBJ2-3
D gene: NA
clone size: NA
V gene: TRBV5-1
CDR3 length: 13

CDR3 DNA: TGTGCCAGTAGTATTACCTGGGACAGGGGAAACAGAGATTCGAACACTGAAGCTTTCTTT
CDR3 protein: CASSITWDRGNRDSNTEAFF
J gene: TRBJ1-1
D gene: TRBD1
clone size: NA
V gene: TRBV19
CDR3 length: 20

CDR3 DNA: TGTGCCAGCAGTTTCGAGACAGGGGGTAACACTGAAGCTTTCTTT
CDR3 protein: CASSFETGGNTEAFF
J gene: TRBJ1-1
D gene: TRBD1
clone size: NA
V gene: TRBV6-2/TRBV6-3
CDR3 length: 15

CDR3 DNA: TGTGCCAGCAGCCGGACCCCAGGGTACACTACTAGCACAGATACGCAGTATTTT
CDR3 protein: CASSRTPGYTTSTDTQYF
J gene: TRBJ2-3
D gene: NA
clone size: NA
V gene: TRBV7-2
CDR3 length: 18

CDR3 DNA: TGTGCCAGCGGGACTGACGGCTACACCTTC
CDR3 protein: CASGTDGYTF
J gene: TRBJ1-2
D gene: NA
clone size: NA
V gene: TRBV7-9
CDR3 length: 10

CDR3 DNA: TGCGCCAGCAGCCCCCTTTTTGGAGGACCAAACGAGCAGTACTTC
CDR3 protein: CASSPLFGGPNEQYF
J gene: TRBJ2-7
D gene: NA
clone size: NA
V gene: TRBV5-1
CDR3 length: 15

CDR3 DNA: TGTGCCAGCAGTTTAAGGGCGGCGGGAGGGAGAACAGATACGCAGTATTTT
CDR3 protein: CASSLRAAGGRTDTQYF
J gene: TRBJ2-3
D gene: TRBD2
clone size: NA
V gene: TRBV27
CDR3 length: 17

CDR3 DNA: TGTGCCAGCAGCCACAGGACTCCGGGGGCCAAAAACATTCAGTACTTC
CDR3 protein: CASSHRTPGAKNIQYF
J gene: TRBJ2-4
D gene: NA
clone size: NA
V gene: TRBV7-2
CDR3 length: 16

CDR3 DNA: TGTGCCAGCAGCTTAGCGGGGACGCTAGCCAAAAACATTCAGTACTTC
CDR3 protein: CASSLAGTLAKNIQYF
J gene: TRBJ2-4
D gene: NA
clone size: few
V gene: TRBV7-2
CDR3 length: 16

CDR3 DNA: TGTGCCAGCAGCTTGAGCCAGGGGGTCAGTGAAGCTTTCTTT
CDR3 protein: CASSLSQGVSEAFF
J gene: TRBJ1-1
D gene: TRBD1
clone size: few
V gene: TRBV7-9
CDR3 length: 14

CDR3 DNA: TGTGCCAGCAGCCTTTGGACAGGGAAAGGCTATGGCTACACCTTC
CDR3 protein: CASSLWTGKGYGYTF
J gene: TRBJ1-2
D gene: TRBD1
clone size: few
V gene: TRBV5-6
CDR3 length: 15

CDR3 DNA: TGTGCCAGCAGTTCCGGACAGGGGAAGTTAGGTGAGCCCCAGCATTTT
CDR3 protein: CASSSGQGKLGEPQHF
J gene: TRBJ1-5
D gene: TRBD1
clone size: NA
V gene: TRBV2
CDR3 length: 16

CDR3 DNA: TGTGCCAGCTCACCGTTCCCGGGAGCGGGGGAGAACACTGAAGCTTTCTTT
CDR3 protein: CASSPFPGAGENTEAFF
J gene: TRBJ1-1
D gene: NA
clone size: NA
V gene: TRBV18
CDR3 length: 17

CDR3 DNA: TGTGCCAGCAGCCAAGGATCTCGCGAGCAGTACTTC
CDR3 protein: CASSQGSREQYF
J gene: TRBJ2-7
D gene: NA
clone size: NA
V gene: TRBV4-2
CDR3 length: 12

CDR3 DNA: TGTGCCAGTAGTCCTCTGGCAGCCAGCTCCTACAATGAGCAGTTCTTC
CDR3 protein: CASSPLAASSYNEQFF
J gene: TRBJ2-1
D gene: NA
clone size: NA
V gene: TRBV19
CDR3 length: 16

CDR3 DNA: TGTGCCAGCAAGGGGACAGGGGCCTACGAGCAGTACTTC
CDR3 protein: CASKGTGAYEQYF
J gene: TRBJ2-7
D gene: TRBD1
clone size: NA
V gene: TRBV12-3/TRBV12-4
CDR3 length: 13

CDR3 DNA: TGTGCCAGCAGCGCAGGGGGTGAGCAAGAGACCCAGTACTTC
CDR3 protein: CASSAGGEQETQYF
J gene: TRBJ2-5
D gene: TRBD1
clone size: NA
V gene: TRBV5-4
CDR3 length: 14

CDR3 DNA: TGTGCCAGCAGCCGGGACTATCGGACCTACAATGAGCAGTTCTTC
CDR3 protein: CASSRDYRTYNEQFF
J gene: TRBJ2-1
D gene: TRBD2
clone size: NA
V gene: TRBV6-5
CDR3 length: 15

CDR3 DNA: TGTGCCAGCAGTGACTCCCGACTAGTTACGGAGCAGTTCTTC
CDR3 protein: CASSDSRLVTEQFF
J gene: TRBJ2-1
D gene: NA
clone size: NA
V gene: TRBV6-4
CDR3 length: 14

CDR3 DNA: TGTGCCAGCAGTCACCCTAATTCTGAAGCTTTCTTT
CDR3 protein: CASSHPNSEAFF
J gene: TRBJ1-1
D gene: NA
clone size: NA
V gene: TRBV28
CDR3 length: 12

CDR3 DNA: TGTGCCAGCAGTTTATGGGTAGACAGTGTGAACACTGAAGCTTTCTTT
CDR3 protein: CASSLWVDSVNTEAFF
J gene: TRBJ1-1
D gene: NA
clone size: NA
V gene: TRBV27
CDR3 length: 16

CDR3 DNA: TGTGCCAGCAGCTTTCCCCTTTTAGCGGAAGCATACACAGATACGCAGTATTTT
CDR3 protein: CASSFPLLAEAYTDTQYF
J gene: TRBJ2-3
D gene: NA
clone size: NA
V gene: TRBV7-9
CDR3 length: 18

CDR3 DNA: TGTGCCAGCAGTTTAGGGGGAGACAATCAGCCCCAGCATTTT
CDR3 protein: CASSLGGDNQPQHF
J gene: TRBJ1-5
D gene: NA
clone size: NA
V gene: TRBV28
CDR3 length: 14

CDR3 DNA: TGTGCCAGCAGCTTCCCTTTCAGCGGGAGGCTCACCTACGAGCAGTACTTC
CDR3 protein: CASSFPFSGRLTYEQYF
J gene: TRBJ2-7
D gene: TRBD2
clone size: NA
V gene: TRBV5-4
CDR3 length: 17

CDR3 DNA: TGTGCCAGCAGACCTCCCGGACAGGGGCTGTTCTTC
CDR3 protein: CASRPPGQGLFF
J gene: TRBJ2-1
D gene: TRBD1
clone size: NA
V gene: TRBV6-5
CDR3 length: 12

CDR3 DNA: TGTGCCAGCAGTGATGAAGGGTCTGGGACCGGGGAGCTGTTTTTT
CDR3 protein: CASSDEGSGTGELFF
J gene: TRBJ2-2
D gene: NA
clone size: NA
V gene: TRBV2
CDR3 length: 15

CDR3 DNA: TGTGCCAGCAGCTTAGTGGATAGCAATCAGCCCCAGCATTTT
CDR3 protein: CASSLVDSNQPQHF
J gene: TRBJ1-5
D gene: NA
clone size: NA
V gene: TRBV7-9
CDR3 length: 14

CDR3 DNA: TGCGCCAGCAGCCAAGATGGGGAGGGTAGCTCCTACGAGCAGTACTTC
CDR3 protein: CASSQDGEGSSYEQYF
J gene: TRBJ2-7
D gene: TRBD2
clone size: NA
V gene: TRBV4-1
CDR3 length: 16

CDR3 DNA: TGTGCCAGCAGTTTTGGAAACAGCAATCAGCCCCAGCATTTT
CDR3 protein: CASSFGNSNQPQHF
J gene: TRBJ1-5
D gene: NA
clone size: NA
V gene: TRBV27
CDR3 length: 14

CDR3 DNA: TGTGCCAGCCGCCCAACGAACACTGAAGCTTTCTTT
CDR3 protein: CASRPTNTEAFF
J gene: TRBJ1-1
D gene: NA
clone size: NA
V gene: TRBV18
CDR3 length: 12

CDR3 DNA: TGTGCCAGCAGTGATCCGGGACGTTTGCCAGGCTACACCTTC
CDR3 protein: CASSDPGRLPGYTF
J gene: TRBJ1-2
D gene: NA
clone size: NA
V gene: TRBV25-1
CDR3 length: 14

CDR3 DNA: TGCGCCAGCAGCTTGGGGGTGTATGGCTACACCTTC
CDR3 protein: CASSLGVYGYTF
J gene: TRBJ1-2
D gene: NA
clone size: NA
V gene: TRBV5-1
CDR3 length: 12

CDR3 DNA: TGCAGCGGGACAGGGGTTGCGAACACTGAAGCTTTCTTT
CDR3 protein: CSGTGVANTEAFF
J gene: TRBJ1-1
D gene: TRBD1
clone size: once
V gene: TRBV29-1
CDR3 length: 13

CDR3 DNA: TGTGCCAGCAGTCTCGACACGGGTGGGACCGGGGAGCTGTTTTTT
CDR3 protein: CASSLDTGGTGELFF
J gene: TRBJ2-2
D gene: NA
clone size: NA
V gene: TRBV2
CDR3 length: 15

CDR3 DNA: TGTGCCAGCAGTTCAATGACAGGGGAAGATACGCAGTATTTT
CDR3 protein: CASSSMTGEDTQYF
J gene: TRBJ2-3
D gene: TRBD1
clone size: NA
V gene: TRBV6-2/TRBV6-3
CDR3 length: 14

CDR3 DNA: TGTGCCAGCAGCTTACCAGGGAATCCCTACGAGCAGTACTTC
CDR3 protein: CASSLPGNPYEQYF
J gene: TRBJ2-7
D gene: NA
clone size: NA
V gene: TRBV7-9
CDR3 length: 14

CDR3 DNA: TGTGCCAGCAGGTTGGACCAAACAGATACGCAGTATTTT
CDR3 protein: CASRLDQTDTQYF
J gene: TRBJ2-3
D gene: NA
clone size: NA
V gene: TRBV12-3/TRBV12-4
CDR3 length: 13

CDR3 DNA: TGTGCCAGCAGTTTATCGTGGTCGGCTAGGGGTGAAGCTTTCTTT
CDR3 protein: CASSLSWSARGEAFF
J gene: TRBJ1-1
D gene: NA
clone size: NA
V gene: TRBV27
CDR3 length: 15

CDR3 DNA: TGTGCCAGCTCATCCGACAGTGATTGGAAGCAGTACTTC
CDR3 protein: CASSSDSDWKQYF
J gene: TRBJ2-7
D gene: NA
clone size: NA
V gene: TRBV18
CDR3 length: 13

CDR3 DNA: TGTGCCAGCAGCCCCCCCGGGAAATCTGGAAACACCATATATTTT
CDR3 protein: CASSPPGKSGNTIYF
J gene: TRBJ1-3
D gene: NA
clone size: NA
V gene: TRBV11-2
CDR3 length: 15

CDR3 DNA: TGTGCCAGCAGCGTACTAGCGGAGCCTAGCACAGATACGCAGTATTTT
CDR3 protein: CASSVLAEPSTDTQYF
J gene: TRBJ2-3
D gene: TRBD2
clone size: NA
V gene: TRBV9
CDR3 length: 16

CDR3 DNA: TGTGCCAGCAGCCAAGGGCAGGGGGCACGTCAGCCCCAGCATTTT
CDR3 protein: CASSQGQGARQPQHF
J gene: TRBJ1-5
D gene: TRBD1
clone size: NA
V gene: TRBV3-1/TRBV3-2
CDR3 length: 15

CDR3 DNA: TGTGCCAGCAGTGAAGCGCTTCGGAGTATCCAGCATTTT
CDR3 protein: CASSEALRSIQHF
J gene: TRBJ1-5
D gene: NA
clone size: NA
V gene: TRBV6-1
CDR3 length: 13

CDR3 DNA: TGTGCCAGCAGCTTCCTTGTACCGGGACATTTAGCCAAAAACATTCAGTACTTC
CDR3 protein: CASSFLVPGHLAKNIQYF
J gene: TRBJ2-4
D gene: NA
clone size: NA
V gene: TRBV6-2/TRBV6-3
CDR3 length: 18

CDR3 DNA: TGCGCCAGCAGCCAAGATGCTGGGTCCTCAGTATTCTCTGGGGCCAACGTCCTGACTTTC
CDR3 protein: CASSQDAGSSVFSGANVLTF
J gene: TRBJ2-6
D gene: NA
clone size: NA
V gene: TRBV4-1
CDR3 length: 20

CDR3 DNA: TGCAGCCCTTTAACAGATACGCAGTATTTT
CDR3 protein: CSPLTDTQYF
J gene: TRBJ2-3
D gene: NA
clone size: NA
V gene: TRBV29-1
CDR3 length: 10

CDR3 DNA: TGTGCCAGCTCATCGCTTGGCAGGGGCCGTAGAGACGACAAAGGCTACACCTTC
CDR3 protein: CASSSLGRGRRDDKGYTF
J gene: TRBJ1-2
D gene: NA
clone size: NA
V gene: TRBV18
CDR3 length: 18

CDR3 DNA: TGTGCCTGGAGAACTACCCGAAGCACCGGGGAGCTGTTTTTT
CDR3 protein: CAWRTTRSTGELFF
J gene: TRBJ2-2
D gene: NA
clone size: once
V gene: TRBV30
CDR3 length: 14

CDR3 DNA: TGCGCCAGCAGCTTGCGGGCCAACAGGGGCGGCACTGAAGCTTTCTTT
CDR3 protein: CASSLRANRGGTEAFF
J gene: TRBJ1-1
D gene: TRBD1
clone size: few
V gene: TRBV5-1
CDR3 length: 16

CDR3 DNA: TGTGCCAGCAGTGACCCGAGTTCCGGCACAGATACGCAGTATTTT
CDR3 protein: CASSDPSSGTDTQYF
J gene: TRBJ2-3
D gene: NA
clone size: NA
V gene: TRBV6-4
CDR3 length: 15

CDR3 DNA: TGTGCCAGCGGAGAAGATCGGGATGAAAAACTGTTTTTT
CDR3 protein: CASGEDRDEKLFF
J gene: TRBJ1-4
D gene: NA
clone size: NA
V gene: TRBV28
CDR3 length: 13

CDR3 DNA: TGCGCCAGCGAGCACCGGGACAGGGATAACACCGGGGAGCTGTTTTTT
CDR3 protein: CASEHRDRDNTGELFF
J gene: TRBJ2-2
D gene: TRBD1
clone size: NA
V gene: TRBV4-1
CDR3 length: 16

CDR3 DNA: TGTGCCAGCAGCTTCGCGACTAGCGGGAGTCCCTACGAGCAGTACTTC
CDR3 protein: CASSFATSGSPYEQYF
J gene: TRBJ2-7
D gene: TRBD2
clone size: NA
V gene: TRBV11-2
CDR3 length: 16

CDR3 DNA: TGTGCCAGCAGCTCCTCTCGGGGAGGGACCGGGGAGCTGTTTTTT
CDR3 protein: CASSSSRGGTGELFF
J gene: TRBJ2-2
D gene: TRBD2
clone size: NA
V gene: TRBV7-3
CDR3 length: 15

CDR3 DNA: TGTGCCACCAGTGATCCCAAGAGCTCCTACAATGAGCAGTTCTTC
CDR3 protein: CATSDPKSSYNEQFF
J gene: TRBJ2-1
D gene: NA
clone size: NA
V gene: TRBV24-1
CDR3 length: 15

CDR3 DNA: TGTGCCAGCAGCTTAGTCCCACTAGCGGGTCGGTACGAGCAGTACTTC
CDR3 protein: CASSLVPLAGRYEQYF
J gene: TRBJ2-7
D gene: TRBD2
clone size: NA
V gene: TRBV7-2
CDR3 length: 16

CDR3 DNA: TGTGCCAGCAGTCTTAGGACAGGGAACACTGAAGCTTTCTTT
CDR3 protein: CASSLRTGNTEAFF
J gene: TRBJ1-1
D gene: TRBD1
clone size: NA
V gene: TRBV11-3
CDR3 length: 14